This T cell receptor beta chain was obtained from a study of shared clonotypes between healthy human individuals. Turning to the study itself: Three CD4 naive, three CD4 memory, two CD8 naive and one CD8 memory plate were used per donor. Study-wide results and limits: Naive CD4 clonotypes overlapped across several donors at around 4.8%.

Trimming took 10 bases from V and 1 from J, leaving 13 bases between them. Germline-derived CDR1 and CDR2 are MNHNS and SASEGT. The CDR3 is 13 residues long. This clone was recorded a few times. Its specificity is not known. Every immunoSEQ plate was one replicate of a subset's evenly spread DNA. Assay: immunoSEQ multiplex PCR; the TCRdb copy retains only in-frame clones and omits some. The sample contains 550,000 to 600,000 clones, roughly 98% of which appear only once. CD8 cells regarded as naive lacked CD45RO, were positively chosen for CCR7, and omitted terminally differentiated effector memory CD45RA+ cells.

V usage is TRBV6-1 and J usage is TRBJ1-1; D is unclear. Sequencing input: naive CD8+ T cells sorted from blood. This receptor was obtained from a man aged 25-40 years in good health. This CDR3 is CATGPEGNTEAFF. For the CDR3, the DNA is TGTGCCACCGGCCCGGAGGGGAACACTGAAGCTTTCTTT.